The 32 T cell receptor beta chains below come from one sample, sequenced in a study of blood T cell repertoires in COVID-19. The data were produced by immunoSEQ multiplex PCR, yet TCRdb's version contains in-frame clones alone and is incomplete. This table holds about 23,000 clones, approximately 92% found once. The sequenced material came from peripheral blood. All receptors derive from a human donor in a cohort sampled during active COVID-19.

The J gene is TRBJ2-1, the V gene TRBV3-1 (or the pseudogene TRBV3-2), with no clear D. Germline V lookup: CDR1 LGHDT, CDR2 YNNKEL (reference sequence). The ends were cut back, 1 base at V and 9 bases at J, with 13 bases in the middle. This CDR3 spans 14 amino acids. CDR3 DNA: TGTGCCAGCAGCCAAGTGGTGGCTAGTGGTGAGCAGTTCTTC. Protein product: CASSQVVASGEQFF.

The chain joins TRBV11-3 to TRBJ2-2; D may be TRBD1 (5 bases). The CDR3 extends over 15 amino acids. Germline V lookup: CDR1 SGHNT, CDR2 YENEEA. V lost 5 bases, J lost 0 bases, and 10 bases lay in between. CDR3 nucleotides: TGTGCCAGCAGCCCCCGACAGACGAACACCGGGGAGCTGTTTTTT. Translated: CASSPRQTNTGELFF.

This CDR3 is CASSWDRFNQPQHF. DNA of the CDR3: TGTGCCAGCAGCTGGGACAGGTTCAATCAGCCCCAGCATTTT. The chain couples TRBV5-5 to TRBJ1-5; TRBD1 agrees at 8 bases. V was clipped by 3 bases and J by 3 bases; unmatched bases: 2. This CDR3 is built from 14 residues. Germline assignment: CDR1 SGHKS and CDR2 YYEKEE (reference sequence).

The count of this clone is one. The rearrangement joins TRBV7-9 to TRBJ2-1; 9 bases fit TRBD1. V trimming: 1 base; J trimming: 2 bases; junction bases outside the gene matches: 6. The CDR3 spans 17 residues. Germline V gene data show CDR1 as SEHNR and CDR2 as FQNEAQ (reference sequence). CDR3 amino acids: CASSLVTGTGTYNEQFF. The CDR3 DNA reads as TGTGCCAGCAGCTTAGTTACAGGGACAGGGACCTACAATGAGCAGTTCTTC.

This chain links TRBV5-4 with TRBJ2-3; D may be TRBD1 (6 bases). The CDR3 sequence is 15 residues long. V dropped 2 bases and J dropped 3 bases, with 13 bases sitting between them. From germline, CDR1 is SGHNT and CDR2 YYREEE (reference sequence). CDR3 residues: CASSLQGLGTDTQYF. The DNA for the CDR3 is TGTGCCAGCAGCTTACAGGGATTGGGGACAGATACGCAGTATTTT.

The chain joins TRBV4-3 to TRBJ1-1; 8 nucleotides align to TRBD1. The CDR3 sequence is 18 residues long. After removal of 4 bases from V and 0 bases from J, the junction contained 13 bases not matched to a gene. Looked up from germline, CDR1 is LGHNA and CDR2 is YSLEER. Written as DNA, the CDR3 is TGCGCCAGCAGCCGAGGGGCGAGGACAGGGTGGCTGAACACTGAAGCTTTCTTT. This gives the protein CASSRGARTGWLNTEAFF.

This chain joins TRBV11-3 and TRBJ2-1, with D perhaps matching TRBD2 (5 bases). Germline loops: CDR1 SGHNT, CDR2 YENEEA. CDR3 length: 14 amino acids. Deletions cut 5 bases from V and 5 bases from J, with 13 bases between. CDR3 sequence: CASSRYEGNNEQFF. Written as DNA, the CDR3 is TGTGCCAGCAGCAGATATGAGGGAAACAATGAGCAGTTCTTC.

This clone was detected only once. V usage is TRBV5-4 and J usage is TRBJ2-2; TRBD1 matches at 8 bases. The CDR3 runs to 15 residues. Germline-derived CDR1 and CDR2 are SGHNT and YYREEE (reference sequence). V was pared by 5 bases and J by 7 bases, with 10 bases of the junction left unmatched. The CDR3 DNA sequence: TGTGCCAGCAGAGATAACCCAGGGGGCAACGGGGAGCTGTTTTTT. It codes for CASRDNPGGNGELFF. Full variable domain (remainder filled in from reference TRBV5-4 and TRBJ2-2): ETGVTQSPTHLIKTRGQQVTLRCSSQSGHNTVSWYQQALGQGPQFIFQYYREEENGRGNFPPRFSGLQFPNYSSELNVNALELDDSALYLCASRDNPGGNGELFFGEGSRLTVL.

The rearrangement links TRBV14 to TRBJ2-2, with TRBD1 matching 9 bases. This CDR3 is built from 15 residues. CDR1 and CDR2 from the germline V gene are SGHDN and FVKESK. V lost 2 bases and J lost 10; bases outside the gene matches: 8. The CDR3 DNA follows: TGTGCCAGCAGCCAACCGGACAGGGGAGGGGTGGAGCTGTTTTTT. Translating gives CASSQPDRGGVELFF.

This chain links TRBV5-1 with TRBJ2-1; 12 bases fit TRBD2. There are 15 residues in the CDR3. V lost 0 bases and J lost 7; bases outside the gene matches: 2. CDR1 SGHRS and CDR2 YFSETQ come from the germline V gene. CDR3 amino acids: CASSLGLAGENEQFF. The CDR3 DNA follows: TGCGCCAGCAGCTTGGGACTAGCGGGGGAAAATGAGCAGTTCTTC.

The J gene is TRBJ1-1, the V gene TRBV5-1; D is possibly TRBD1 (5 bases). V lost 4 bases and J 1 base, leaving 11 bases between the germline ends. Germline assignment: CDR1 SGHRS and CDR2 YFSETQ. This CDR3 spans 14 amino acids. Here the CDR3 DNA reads TGCGCCAGCAGCCCGGACACATCGAACACTGAAGCTTTCTTT. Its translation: CASSPDTSNTEAFF.

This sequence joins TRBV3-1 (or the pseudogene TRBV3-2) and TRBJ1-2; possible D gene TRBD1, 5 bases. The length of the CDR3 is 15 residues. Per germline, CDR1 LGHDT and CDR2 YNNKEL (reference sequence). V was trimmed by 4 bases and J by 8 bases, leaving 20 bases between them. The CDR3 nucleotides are TGTGCCAGCAGCCCAAGGGGAGGTTCTCCCGGGGGCTACACCTTC. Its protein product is CASSPRGGSPGGYTF.

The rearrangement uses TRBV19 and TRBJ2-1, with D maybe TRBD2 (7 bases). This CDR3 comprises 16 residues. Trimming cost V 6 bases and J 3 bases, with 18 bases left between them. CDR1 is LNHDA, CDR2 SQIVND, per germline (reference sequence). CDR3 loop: CASRSTGGNNYNEQFF. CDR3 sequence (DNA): TGTGCCAGTAGGAGCACGGGGGGCAATAACTACAATGAGCAGTTCTTC. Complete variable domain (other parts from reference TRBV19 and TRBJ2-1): DGGITQSPKYLFRKEGQNVTLSCEQNLNHDAMYWYRQDPGQGLRLIYYSQIVNDFQKGDIAEGYSVSREKKESFPLTVTSAQKNPTAFYLCASRSTGGNNYNEQFFGPGTRLTVL.

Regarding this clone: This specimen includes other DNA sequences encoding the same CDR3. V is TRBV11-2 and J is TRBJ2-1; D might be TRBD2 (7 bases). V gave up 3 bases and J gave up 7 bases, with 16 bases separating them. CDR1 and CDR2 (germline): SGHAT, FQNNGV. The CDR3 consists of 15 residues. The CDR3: CASSFRGEGRNEQFF. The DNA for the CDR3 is TGTGCCAGCAGCTTTAGGGGGGAGGGTCGGAATGAGCAGTTCTTC.

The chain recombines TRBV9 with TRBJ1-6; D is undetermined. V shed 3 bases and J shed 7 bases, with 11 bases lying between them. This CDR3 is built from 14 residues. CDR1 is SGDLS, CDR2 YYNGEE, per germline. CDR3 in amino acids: CASSAGIVNSPLHF. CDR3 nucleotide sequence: TGTGCCAGCAGCGCCGGGATAGTCAATTCACCCCTCCACTTT.

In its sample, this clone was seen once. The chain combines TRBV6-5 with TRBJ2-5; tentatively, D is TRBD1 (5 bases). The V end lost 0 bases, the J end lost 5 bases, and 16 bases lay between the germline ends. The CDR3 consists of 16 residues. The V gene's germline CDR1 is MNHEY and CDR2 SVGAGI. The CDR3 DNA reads TGTGCCAGCAGTTACTCCTTACGGAAGGACAAGGAGACCCAGTACTTC. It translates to CASSYSLRKDKETQYF.

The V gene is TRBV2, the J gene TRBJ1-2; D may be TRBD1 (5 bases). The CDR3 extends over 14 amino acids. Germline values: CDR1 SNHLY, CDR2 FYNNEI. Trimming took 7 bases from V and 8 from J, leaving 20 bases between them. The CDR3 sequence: CASTGESGVEGYTF. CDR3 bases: TGTGCCAGCACCGGTGAATCGGGGGTTGAAGGCTACACCTTC. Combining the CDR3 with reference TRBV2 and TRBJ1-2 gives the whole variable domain EPEVTQTPSHQVTQMGQEVILRCVPISNHLYFYWYRQILGQKVEFLVSFYNNEISEKSEIFDDQFSVERPDGSNFTLKIRSTKLEDSAMYFCASTGESGVEGYTFGSGTRLTVV.

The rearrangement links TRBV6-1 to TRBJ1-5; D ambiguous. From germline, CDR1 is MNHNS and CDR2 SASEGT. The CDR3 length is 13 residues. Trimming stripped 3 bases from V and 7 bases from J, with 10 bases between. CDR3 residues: CASSDGLIQPQHF. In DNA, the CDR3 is TGTGCCAGCAGTGACGGTCTTATCCAGCCCCAGCATTTT.

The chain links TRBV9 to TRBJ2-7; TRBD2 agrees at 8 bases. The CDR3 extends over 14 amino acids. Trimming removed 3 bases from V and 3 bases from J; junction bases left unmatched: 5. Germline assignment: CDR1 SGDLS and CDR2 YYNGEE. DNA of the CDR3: TGTGCCAGCAGCGCCGCCGGGACTAGCTACGAGCAGTACTTC. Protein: CASSAAGTSYEQYF.

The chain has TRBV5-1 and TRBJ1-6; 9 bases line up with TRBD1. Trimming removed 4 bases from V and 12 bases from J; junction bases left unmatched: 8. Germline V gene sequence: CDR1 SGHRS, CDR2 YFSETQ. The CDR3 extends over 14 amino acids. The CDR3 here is CASSAGQGKGPLHF. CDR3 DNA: TGCGCCAGCAGCGCCGGACAGGGGAAGGGACCCCTCCACTTT.

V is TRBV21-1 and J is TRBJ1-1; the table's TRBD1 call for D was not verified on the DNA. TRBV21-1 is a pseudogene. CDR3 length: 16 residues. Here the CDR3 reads CASSKVWGDRTCGAFF. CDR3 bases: TGTGCCAGCAGCAAAGTTTGGGGAGACAGGACGTGCGGAGCTTTCTTT.

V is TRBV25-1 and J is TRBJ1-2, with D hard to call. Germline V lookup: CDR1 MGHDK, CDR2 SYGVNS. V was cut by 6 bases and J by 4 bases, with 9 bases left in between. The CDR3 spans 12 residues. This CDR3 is CASRDMSYGYTF. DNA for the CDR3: TGTGCCAGCAGAGACATGTCCTATGGCTACACCTTC.

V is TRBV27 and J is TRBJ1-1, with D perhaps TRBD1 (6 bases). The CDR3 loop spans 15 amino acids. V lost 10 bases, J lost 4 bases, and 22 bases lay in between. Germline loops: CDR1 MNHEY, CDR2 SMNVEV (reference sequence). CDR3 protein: CATLQVLVGGTEAFF. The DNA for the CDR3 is TGTGCCACCCTCCAAGTGTTGGTAGGGGGCACTGAAGCTTTCTTT.

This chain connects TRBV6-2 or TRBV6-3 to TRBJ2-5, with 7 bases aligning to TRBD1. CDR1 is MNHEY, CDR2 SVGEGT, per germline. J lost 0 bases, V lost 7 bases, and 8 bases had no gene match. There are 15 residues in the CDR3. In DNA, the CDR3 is TGTGCCAGCAACCCAGAACAGGGGTACCAAGAGACCCAGTACTTC. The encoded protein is CASNPEQGYQETQYF.

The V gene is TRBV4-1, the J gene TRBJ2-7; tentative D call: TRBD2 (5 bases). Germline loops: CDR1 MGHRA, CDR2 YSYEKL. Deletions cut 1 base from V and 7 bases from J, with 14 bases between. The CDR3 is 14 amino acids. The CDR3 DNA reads TGCGCCAGCAGCCAAGGGACTCTAGGTCGTGAGCAGTACTTC. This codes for CASSQGTLGREQYF.

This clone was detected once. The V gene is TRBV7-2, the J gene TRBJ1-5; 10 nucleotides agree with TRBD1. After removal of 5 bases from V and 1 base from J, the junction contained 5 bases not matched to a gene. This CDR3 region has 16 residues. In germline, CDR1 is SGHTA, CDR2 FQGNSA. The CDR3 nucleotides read TGTGCCAGCAGCACCGGGGACAGGGGCAGCAATCAGCCCCAGCATTTT. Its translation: CASSTGDRGSNQPQHF.

The CDR3 DNA reads TGTGCCAGCAGCCCACGGACAGGGACCTATGGCTACACCTTC. Protein product: CASSPRTGTYGYTF. The rearrangement uses TRBV14 and TRBJ1-2, with 8 bases that match TRBD1. V was clipped by 4 bases and J by 4 bases; unmatched bases: 5. Germline values: CDR1 SGHDN, CDR2 FVKESK. CDR3 length: 14 residues.

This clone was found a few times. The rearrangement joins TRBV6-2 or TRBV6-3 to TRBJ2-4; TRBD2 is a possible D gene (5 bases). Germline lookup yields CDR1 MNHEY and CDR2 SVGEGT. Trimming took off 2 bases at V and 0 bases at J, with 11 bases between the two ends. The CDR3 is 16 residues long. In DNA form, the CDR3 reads TGTGCCAGCAGTTACACGACTGGAGGAGCCAAAAACATTCAGTACTTC. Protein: CASSYTTGGAKNIQYF.

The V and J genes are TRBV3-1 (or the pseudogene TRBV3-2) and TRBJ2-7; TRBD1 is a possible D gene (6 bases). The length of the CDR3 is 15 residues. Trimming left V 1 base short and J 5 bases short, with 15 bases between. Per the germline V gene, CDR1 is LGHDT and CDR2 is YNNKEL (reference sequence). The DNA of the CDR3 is TGTGCCAGCAGCCAAGTAAGGACAGTTACCGACGAGCAGTACTTC. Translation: CASSQVRTVTDEQYF.

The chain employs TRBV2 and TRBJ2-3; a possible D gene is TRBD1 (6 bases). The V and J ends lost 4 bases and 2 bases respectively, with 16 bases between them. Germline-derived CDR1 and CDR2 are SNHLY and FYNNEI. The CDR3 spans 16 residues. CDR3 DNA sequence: TGTGCCAGCAGTGTGGGGCCAGGGGCTCTCACAGATACGCAGTATTTT. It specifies CASSVGPGALTDTQYF.

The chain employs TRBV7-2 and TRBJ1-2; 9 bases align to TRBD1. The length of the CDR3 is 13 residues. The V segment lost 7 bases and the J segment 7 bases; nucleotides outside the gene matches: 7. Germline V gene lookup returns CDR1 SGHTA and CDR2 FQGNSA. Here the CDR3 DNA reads TGTGCCAGCATCCTACAGGGGGCGGGTGGCTACACCTTC. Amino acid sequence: CASILQGAGGYTF.

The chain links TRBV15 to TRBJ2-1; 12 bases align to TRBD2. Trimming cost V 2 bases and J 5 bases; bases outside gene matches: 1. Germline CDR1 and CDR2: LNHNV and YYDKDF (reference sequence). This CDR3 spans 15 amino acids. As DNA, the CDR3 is TGTGCCACCAGCAGACGGACTAGCGGGGACAATGAGCAGTTCTTC. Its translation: CATSRRTSGDNEQFF.